This T cell receptor beta chain was profiled in a study of T cell responses to AZD1222 COVID-19 vaccine. Clones were read by immunoSEQ multiplex PCR, and TCRdb kept only the in-frame ones, dropping some. The sample lists around 200,000 clones; around 94% were seen once. Germline trimming cut 10 bases from V and 9 bases from J; bases unmatched to any gene: 15. Germline V gene sequence: CDR1 WSHSY, CDR2 SAAADI. The CDR3 has 15 amino acids. This clonotype was sampled from an adult who received the AZD1222 COVID-19 vaccine. This chain connects TRBV10-2 to TRBJ2-2; 9 bases are a match to TRBD2. Sequencing used peripheral blood, obtained 28 days after the second AZD1222 dose. DNA of the CDR3: TGCGCCACCTTTTTTGAGGGGCTAGCGGGACGGGAGCTGTTTTTT. This translates into CATFFEGLAGRELFF.